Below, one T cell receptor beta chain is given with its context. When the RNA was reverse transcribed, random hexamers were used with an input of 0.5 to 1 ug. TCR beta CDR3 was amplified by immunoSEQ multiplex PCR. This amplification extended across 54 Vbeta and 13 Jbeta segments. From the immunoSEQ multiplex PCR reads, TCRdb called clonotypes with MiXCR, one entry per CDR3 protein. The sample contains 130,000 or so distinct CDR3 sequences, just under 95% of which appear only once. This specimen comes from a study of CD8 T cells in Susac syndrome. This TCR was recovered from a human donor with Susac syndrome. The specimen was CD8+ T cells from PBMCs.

CDR3 sequence: CASSNGNEQYF. The CDR3 nucleotides are TGTGCCAGCAGCAATGGAAACGAGCAGTACTTC. The rearrangement joins TRBV14 to TRBJ2-7; no reliable D call. This CDR3 contains 11 residues. The germline V and J ends were trimmed by 5 bases and 5 bases, with 7 bases remaining between them. CDR1 and CDR2 (germline): SGHDN, FVKESK.